These 6 T cell receptor beta chains share one sample of origin, sequenced in a study of T cell therapy after organ transplantation. Described time point: 20-29 weeks after completion of therapy. Libraries were prepared by immunoSEQ multiplex PCR; TCRdb keeps only in-frame clonotypes and omits some of them. The sample has fewer than 25,000 clones, less than 90% seen once. These receptors have no identified antigens. The specimen comprised CD8+ T cells from blood, sampled after autologous CMV-specific T cell therapy. All receptors derive from a human patient who had received a solid organ transplant and had CMV disease. Some T cells may originate from the graft donor.

The J gene is TRBJ2-5, the V gene TRBV5-8, with D maybe TRBD1 (6 bases). The CDR3 has 13 residues. The germline gives CDR1 SGHTS, CDR2 YDEGEE. Trimming cost V 7 bases and J 0 bases, with 10 bases left between them. The CDR3 here is CASGGQYQETQYF. The CDR3 DNA is TGTGCCAGCGGGGGCCAGTACCAAGAGACCCAGTACTTC. Supplemented by reference TRBV5-8 and TRBJ2-5, the full variable domain reads EAGVTQSPTHLIKTRGQQATLRCSPISGHTSVYWYQQALGLGLQFLLWYDEGEERNRGNFPPRFSGRQFPNYSSELNVNALELEDSALYLCASGGQYQETQYFGPGTRLLVL.

This chain joins TRBV4-1 and TRBJ2-5, with D possibly matching TRBD1 (5 bases). The CDR3 totals 16 residues. Germline assignment: CDR1 MGHRA and CDR2 YSYEKL. The V end was cut by 5 bases, the J end by 4 bases, with 20 bases between. The CDR3 loop reads CASSFYQGPGGETQYF. Written as DNA, the CDR3 is TGCGCCAGCAGCTTTTATCAGGGTCCCGGCGGAGAGACCCAGTACTTC.

The rearrangement links TRBV27 to TRBJ2-7; possible D gene TRBD1, 6 bases. V lost 7 bases, J lost 2 bases, and 15 bases lay in between. The germline CDR1 and CDR2 sequences are MNHEY and SMNVEV (reference sequence). There are 14 residues in the CDR3. CDR3 loop: CASNEWAGAYEQYF. The CDR3 bases are TGTGCCAGCAACGAATGGGCAGGGGCCTACGAGCAGTACTTC.

V gene TRBV6-6 combines with J gene TRBJ1-5; D unclear. V was pared by 0 bases and J by 5 bases, with 8 bases between. Germline V gene lookup returns CDR1 MNHNY and CDR2 SVGAGI (reference sequence). CDR3 length equals 14 residues. This CDR3 is CASSYSTVYQPQHF. CDR3 DNA: TGTGCCAGCAGTTACTCGACGGTATATCAGCCCCAGCATTTT.

The chain links TRBV6-1 to TRBJ2-7, with a tentative D call TRBD2 (5 bases). This CDR3 region has 17 residues. With 0 bases removed from V and 5 bases from J, the gap between germline ends came to 20 bases. Germline CDR1 MNHNS, CDR2 SASEGT. Here the CDR3 DNA reads TGTGCCAGCAGTGAAGCGCTTTCGGCTAGCCCATTCCACGAGCAGTACTTC. Translated: CASSEALSASPFHEQYF.

The chain carries TRBV11-2 and TRBJ2-3; 9 bases match TRBD1. Germline V gene lookup returns CDR1 SGHAT and CDR2 FQNNGV. The CDR3 totals 16 residues. Trimming cost V 4 bases and J 5 bases; bases outside gene matches: 10. The CDR3 reads CASSSPGQGRGDTQYF. The CDR3 nucleotides read TGTGCCAGCAGCTCGCCGGGACAGGGTCGGGGAGATACGCAGTATTTT.